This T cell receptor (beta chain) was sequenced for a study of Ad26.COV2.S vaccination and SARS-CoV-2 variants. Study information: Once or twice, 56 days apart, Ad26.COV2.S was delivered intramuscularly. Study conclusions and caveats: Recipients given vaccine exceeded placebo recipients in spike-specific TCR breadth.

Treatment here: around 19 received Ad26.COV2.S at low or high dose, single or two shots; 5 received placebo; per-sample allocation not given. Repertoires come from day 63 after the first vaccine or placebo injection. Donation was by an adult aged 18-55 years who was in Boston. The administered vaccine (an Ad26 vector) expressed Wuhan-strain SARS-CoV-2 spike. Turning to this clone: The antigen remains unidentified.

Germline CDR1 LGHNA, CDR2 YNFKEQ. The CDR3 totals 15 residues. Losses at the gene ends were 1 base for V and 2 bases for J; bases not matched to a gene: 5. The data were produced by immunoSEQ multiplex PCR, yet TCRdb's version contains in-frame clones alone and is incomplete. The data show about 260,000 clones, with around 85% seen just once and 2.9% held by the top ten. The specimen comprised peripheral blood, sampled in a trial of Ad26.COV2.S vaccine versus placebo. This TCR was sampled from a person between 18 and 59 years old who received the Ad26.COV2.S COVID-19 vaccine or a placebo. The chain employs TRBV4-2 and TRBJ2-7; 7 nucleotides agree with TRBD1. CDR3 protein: CASSQGQGKTYEQYF. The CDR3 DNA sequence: TGTGCCAGCAGCCAAGGACAGGGTAAAACCTACGAGCAGTACTTC.